Sequencing of this TCR beta chain was carried out in a study of CD8 T cell repertoires and HIV-1 epitope variants. The wider study: Each of Twenty-five Gag and Nef epitope peptides stimulated a separate culture.

Using immunoSEQ multiplex PCR, the repertoire was profiled, and TCRdb retains in-frame clones only, with some absent. Of 4,500 to 6,500 clones in the sample, less than 70% were seen once. CDR3 length: 20 amino acids. To note about this clone: The antigen remains unidentified.

The material sequenced was cultured CD8+ T cells derived from PBMCs. The chain employs TRBV12-2 and TRBJ2-7; the listed D gene, TRBD1, was not tested against the DNA. TRBV12-2 is shown as a pseudogene. This clonotype originated in a male donor with HIV. CDR3 in amino acids: CASRLTGQGGEYRNRYEQYF. The CDR3 nucleotides read TGTGCAAGTCGCTTAACCGGACAGGGCGGCGAATATAGAAATCGCTACGAGCAGTACTTC.